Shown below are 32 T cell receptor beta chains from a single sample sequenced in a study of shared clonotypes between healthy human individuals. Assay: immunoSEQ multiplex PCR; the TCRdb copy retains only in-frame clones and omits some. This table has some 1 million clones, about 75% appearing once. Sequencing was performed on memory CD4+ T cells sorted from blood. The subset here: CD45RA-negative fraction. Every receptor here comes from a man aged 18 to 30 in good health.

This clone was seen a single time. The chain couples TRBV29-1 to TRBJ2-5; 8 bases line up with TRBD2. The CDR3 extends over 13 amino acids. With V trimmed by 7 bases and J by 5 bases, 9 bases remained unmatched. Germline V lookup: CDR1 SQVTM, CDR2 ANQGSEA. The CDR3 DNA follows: TGCAGCGGACTACCGGGGGGGCGGGAGACCCAGTACTTC. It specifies CSGLPGGRETQYF.

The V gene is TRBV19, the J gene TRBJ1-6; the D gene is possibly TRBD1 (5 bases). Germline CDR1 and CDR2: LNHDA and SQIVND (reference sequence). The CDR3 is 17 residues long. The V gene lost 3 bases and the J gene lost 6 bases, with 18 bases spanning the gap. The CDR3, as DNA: TGTGCCAGTAGTATCCGAAGGCAGGGAGTCGGTAATTCACCCCTCCACTTT. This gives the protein CASSIRRQGVGNSPLHF.

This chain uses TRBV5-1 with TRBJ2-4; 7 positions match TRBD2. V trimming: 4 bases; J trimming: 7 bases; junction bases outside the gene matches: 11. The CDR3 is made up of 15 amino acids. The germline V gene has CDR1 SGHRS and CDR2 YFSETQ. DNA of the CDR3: TGCGCCAGCAGCCCCTGGTCTAGGGAGGGGAACATTCAGTACTTC. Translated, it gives CASSPWSREGNIQYF. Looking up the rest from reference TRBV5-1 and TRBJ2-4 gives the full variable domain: KAGVTQTPRYLIKTRGQQVTLSCSPISGHRSVSWYQQTPGQGLQFLFEYFSETQRNKGNFPGRFSGRQFSNSRSEMNVSTLELGDSALYLCASSPWSREGNIQYFGAGTRLSVL.

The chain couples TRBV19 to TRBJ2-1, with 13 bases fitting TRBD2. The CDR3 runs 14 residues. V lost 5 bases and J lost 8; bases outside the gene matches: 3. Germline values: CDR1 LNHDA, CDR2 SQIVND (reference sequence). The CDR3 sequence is CASSPGLAGYEQFF. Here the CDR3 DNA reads TGTGCCAGTAGTCCGGGACTAGCGGGGTATGAGCAGTTCTTC.

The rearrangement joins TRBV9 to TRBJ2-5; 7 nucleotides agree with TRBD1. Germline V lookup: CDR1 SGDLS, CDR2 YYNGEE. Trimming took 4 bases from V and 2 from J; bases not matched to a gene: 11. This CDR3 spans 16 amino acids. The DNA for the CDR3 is TGTGCCAGCAGCCCTCGTGGGAGACAGGGACAAGAGACCCAGTACTTC. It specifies CASSPRGRQGQETQYF.

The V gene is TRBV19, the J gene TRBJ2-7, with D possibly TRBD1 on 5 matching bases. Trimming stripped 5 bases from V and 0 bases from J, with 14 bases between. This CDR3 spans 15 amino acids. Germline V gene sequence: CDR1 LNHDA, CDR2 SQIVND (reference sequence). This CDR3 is CASSQKGSFSYEQYF. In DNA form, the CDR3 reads TGTGCCAGTAGTCAAAAGGGGTCCTTCTCCTACGAGCAGTACTTC.

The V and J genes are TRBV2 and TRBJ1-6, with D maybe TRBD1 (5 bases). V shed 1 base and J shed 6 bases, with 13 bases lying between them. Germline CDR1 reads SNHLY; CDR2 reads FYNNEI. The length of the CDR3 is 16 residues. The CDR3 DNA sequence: TGTGCCAGCAGTGAAGGCCAGGGAGTGGGTAATTCACCCCTCCACTTT. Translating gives CASSEGQGVGNSPLHF.

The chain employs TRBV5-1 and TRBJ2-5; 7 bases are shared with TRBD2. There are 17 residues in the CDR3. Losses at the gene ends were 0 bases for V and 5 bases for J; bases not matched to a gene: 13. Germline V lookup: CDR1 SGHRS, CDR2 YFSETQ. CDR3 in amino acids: CASSLVLAERLGETQYF. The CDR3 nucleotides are TGCGCCAGCAGCTTGGTGCTAGCGGAGAGGTTGGGGGAGACCCAGTACTTC.

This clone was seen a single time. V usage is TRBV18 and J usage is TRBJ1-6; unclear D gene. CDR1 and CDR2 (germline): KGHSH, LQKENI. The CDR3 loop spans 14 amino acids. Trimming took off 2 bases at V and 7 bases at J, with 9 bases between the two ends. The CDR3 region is CASSPTEKNSPLHF. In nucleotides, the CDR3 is TGTGCCAGCTCACCAACGGAGAAGAATTCACCCCTCCACTTT.

CDR3 sequence reads: CAISEQGAVETQYF. The CDR3 DNA reads TGTGCCATCAGTGAGCAGGGTGCGGTGGAGACCCAGTACTTC. V usage is TRBV10-3 and J usage is TRBJ2-5; perhaps TRBD1 as D (5 bases). V lost 2 bases and J 5 bases, leaving 12 bases between the germline ends. CDR3 length: 14 amino acids. The germline CDR1 and CDR2 sequences are ENHRY and SYGVKD.

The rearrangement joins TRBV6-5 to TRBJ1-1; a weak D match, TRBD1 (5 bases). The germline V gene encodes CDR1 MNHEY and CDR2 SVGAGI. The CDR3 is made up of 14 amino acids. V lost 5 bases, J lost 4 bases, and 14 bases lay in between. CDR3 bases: TGTGCCAGCAGTGCAGGGTCCCTCGGCACTGAAGCTTTCTTT. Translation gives CASSAGSLGTEAFF.

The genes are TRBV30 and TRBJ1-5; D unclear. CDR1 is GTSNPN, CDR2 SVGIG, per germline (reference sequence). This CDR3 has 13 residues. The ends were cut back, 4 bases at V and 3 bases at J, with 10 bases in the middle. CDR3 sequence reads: CAWTPGDNQPQHF. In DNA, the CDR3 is TGTGCCTGGACCCCTGGGGACAATCAGCCCCAGCATTTT.

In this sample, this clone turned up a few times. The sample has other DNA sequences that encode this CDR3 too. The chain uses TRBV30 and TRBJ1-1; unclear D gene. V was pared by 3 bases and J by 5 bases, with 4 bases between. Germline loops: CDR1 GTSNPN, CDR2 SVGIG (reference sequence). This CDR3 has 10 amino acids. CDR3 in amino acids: CAWSETEAFF. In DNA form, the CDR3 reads TGTGCCTGGAGCGAAACTGAAGCTTTCTTT.

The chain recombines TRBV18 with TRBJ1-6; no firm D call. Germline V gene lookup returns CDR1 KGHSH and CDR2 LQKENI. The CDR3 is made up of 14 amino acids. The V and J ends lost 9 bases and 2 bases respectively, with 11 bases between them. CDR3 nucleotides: TGTGCCAGTTCCGGAAATCCCTATAATTCACCCCTCCACTTT. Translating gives CASSGNPYNSPLHF.

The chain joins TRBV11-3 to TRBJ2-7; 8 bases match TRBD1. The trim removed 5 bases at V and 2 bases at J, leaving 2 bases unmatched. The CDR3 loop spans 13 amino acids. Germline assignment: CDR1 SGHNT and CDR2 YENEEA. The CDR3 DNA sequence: TGTGCCAGCAGCAGGACAGGGCCCTACGAGCAGTACTTC. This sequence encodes CASSRTGPYEQYF. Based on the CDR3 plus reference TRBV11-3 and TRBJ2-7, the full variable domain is EAGVVQSPRYKIIEKKQPVAFWCNPISGHNTLYWYLQNLGQGPELLIRYENEEAVDDSQLPKDRFSAERLKGVDSTLKIQPAELGDSAVYLCASSRTGPYEQYFGPGTRLTVT.

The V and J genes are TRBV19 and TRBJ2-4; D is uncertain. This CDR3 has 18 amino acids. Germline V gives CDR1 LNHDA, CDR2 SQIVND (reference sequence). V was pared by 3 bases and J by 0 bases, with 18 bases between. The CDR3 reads CASSIEGSNLLAKNIQYF. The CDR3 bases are TGTGCCAGTAGTATTGAAGGTTCCAATTTGCTAGCCAAAAACATTCAGTACTTC.

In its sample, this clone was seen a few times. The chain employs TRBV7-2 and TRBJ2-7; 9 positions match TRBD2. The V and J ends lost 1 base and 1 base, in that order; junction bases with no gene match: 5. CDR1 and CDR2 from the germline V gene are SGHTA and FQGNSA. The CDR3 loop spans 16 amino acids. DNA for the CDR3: TGTGCCAGCAGCTTAGACCGACTAGCGGTGTCCTACGAGCAGTACTTC. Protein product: CASSLDRLAVSYEQYF.

CDR3 nucleotide sequence: TGCGCCAGCAGCCGCAAGGGGGGGCTGTCTGAAGCTTTCTTT. Translating gives CASSRKGGLSEAFF. V is TRBV5-1 and J is TRBJ1-1, with D possibly being TRBD1 (6 bases). Per germline, CDR1 SGHRS and CDR2 YFSETQ. V shed 4 bases and J shed 6 bases, with 16 bases lying between them. The CDR3 is 14 amino acids. Variable domain in full (rest from reference TRBV5-1 and TRBJ1-1): KAGVTQTPRYLIKTRGQQVTLSCSPISGHRSVSWYQQTPGQGLQFLFEYFSETQRNKGNFPGRFSGRQFSNSRSEMNVSTLELGDSALYLCASSRKGGLSEAFFGQGTRLTVV.

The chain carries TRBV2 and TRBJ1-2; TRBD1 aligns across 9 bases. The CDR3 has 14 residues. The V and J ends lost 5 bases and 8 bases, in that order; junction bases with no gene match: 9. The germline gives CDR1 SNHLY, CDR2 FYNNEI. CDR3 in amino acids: CASSTGTGKDGYTF. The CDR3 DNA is TGTGCCAGCAGTACCGGGACAGGGAAAGACGGCTACACCTTC.

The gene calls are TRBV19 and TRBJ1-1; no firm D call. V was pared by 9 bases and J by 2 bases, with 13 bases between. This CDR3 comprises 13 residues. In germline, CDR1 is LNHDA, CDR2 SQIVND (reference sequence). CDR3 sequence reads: CASLSWTNTEAFF. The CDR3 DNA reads TGTGCCAGCCTAAGTTGGACCAACACTGAAGCTTTCTTT.

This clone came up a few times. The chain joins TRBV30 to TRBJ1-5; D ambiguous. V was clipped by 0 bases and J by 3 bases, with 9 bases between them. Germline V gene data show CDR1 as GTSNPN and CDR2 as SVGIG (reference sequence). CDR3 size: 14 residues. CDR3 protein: CAWSVFADNQPQHF. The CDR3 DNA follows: TGTGCCTGGAGTGTATTCGCGGACAATCAGCCCCAGCATTTT.

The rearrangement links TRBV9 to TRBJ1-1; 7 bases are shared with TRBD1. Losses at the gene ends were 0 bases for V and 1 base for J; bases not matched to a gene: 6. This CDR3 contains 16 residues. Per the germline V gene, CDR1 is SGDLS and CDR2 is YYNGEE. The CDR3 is CASSVAPTGPNTEAFF. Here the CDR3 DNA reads TGTGCCAGCAGCGTAGCCCCGACAGGGCCGAACACTGAAGCTTTCTTT.

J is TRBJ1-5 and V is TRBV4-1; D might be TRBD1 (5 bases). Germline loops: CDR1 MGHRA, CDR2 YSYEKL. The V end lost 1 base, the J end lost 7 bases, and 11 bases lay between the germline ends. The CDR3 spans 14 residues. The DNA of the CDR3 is TGCGCCAGCAGCCAAGTAGGGACCTACCAGCCCCAGCATTTT. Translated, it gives CASSQVGTYQPQHF.

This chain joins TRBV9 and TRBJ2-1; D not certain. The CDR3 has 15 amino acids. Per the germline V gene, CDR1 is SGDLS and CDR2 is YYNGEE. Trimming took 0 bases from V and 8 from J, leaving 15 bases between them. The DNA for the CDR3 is TGTGCCAGCAGCGTAGCAAGTCTAGGTTCCCATGAGCAGTTCTTC. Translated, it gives CASSVASLGSHEQFF.

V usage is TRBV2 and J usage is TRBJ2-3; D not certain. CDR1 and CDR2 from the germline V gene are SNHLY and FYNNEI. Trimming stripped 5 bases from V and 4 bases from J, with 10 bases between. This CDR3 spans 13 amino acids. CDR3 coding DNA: TGTGCCAGCAGTTCTCGTGGGGCAGATACGCAGTATTTT. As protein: CASSSRGADTQYF.

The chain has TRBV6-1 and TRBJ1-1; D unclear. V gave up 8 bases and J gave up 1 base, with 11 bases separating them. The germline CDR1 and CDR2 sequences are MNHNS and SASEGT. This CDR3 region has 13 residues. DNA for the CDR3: TGTGCCAGCGGTCGCGGGGAGAACACTGAAGCTTTCTTT. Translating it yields CASGRGENTEAFF.

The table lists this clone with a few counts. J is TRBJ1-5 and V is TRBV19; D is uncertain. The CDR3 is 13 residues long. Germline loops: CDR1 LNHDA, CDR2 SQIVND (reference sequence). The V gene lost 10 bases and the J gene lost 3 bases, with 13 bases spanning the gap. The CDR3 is CATLRNPNQPQHF. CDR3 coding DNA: TGTGCCACCCTCAGGAACCCCAATCAGCCCCAGCATTTT.

The CDR3 spells CASSYSTGLSGNTIYF. The CDR3 nucleotides read TGTGCCAGCAGTTACTCAACAGGGCTCTCTGGAAACACCATATATTTT. The rearrangement uses TRBV6-5 and TRBJ1-3, with D possibly being TRBD1 (6 bases). CDR1 and CDR2 from the germline V gene are MNHEY and SVGAGI. The V end was cut by 0 bases, the J end by 0 bases, with 9 bases between. This CDR3 comprises 16 residues.

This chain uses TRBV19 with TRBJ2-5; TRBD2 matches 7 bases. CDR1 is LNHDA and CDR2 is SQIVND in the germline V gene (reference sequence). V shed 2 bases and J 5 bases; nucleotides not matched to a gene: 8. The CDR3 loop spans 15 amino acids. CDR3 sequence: CASSINAGVRETQYF. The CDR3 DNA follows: TGTGCCAGTAGTATAAACGCGGGAGTCCGCGAGACCCAGTACTTC. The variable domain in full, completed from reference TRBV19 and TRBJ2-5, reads DGGITQSPKYLFRKEGQNVTLSCEQNLNHDAMYWYRQDPGQGLRLIYYSQIVNDFQKGDIAEGYSVSREKKESFPLTVTSAQKNPTAFYLCASSINAGVRETQYFGPGTRLLVL.

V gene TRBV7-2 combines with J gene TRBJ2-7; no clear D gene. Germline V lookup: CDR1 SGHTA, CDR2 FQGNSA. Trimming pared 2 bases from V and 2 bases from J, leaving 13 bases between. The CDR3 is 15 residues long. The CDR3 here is CASSLSLLGPYEQYF. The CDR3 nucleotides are TGTGCCAGCAGCTTAAGCCTCCTGGGTCCCTACGAGCAGTACTTC.

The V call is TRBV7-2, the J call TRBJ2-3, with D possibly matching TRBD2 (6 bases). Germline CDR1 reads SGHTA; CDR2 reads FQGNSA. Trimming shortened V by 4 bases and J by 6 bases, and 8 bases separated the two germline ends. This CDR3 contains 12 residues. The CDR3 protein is CASSSSADTQYF. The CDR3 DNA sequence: TGTGCCAGCAGCTCTAGCGCGGATACGCAGTATTTT.

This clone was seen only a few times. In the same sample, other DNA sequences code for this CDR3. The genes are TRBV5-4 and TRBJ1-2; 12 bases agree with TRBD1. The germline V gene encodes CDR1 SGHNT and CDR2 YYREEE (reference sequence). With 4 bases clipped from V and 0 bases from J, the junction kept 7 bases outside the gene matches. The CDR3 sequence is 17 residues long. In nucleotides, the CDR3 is TGTGCCAGCAGCATGGGACAGGGGGCTGGTGCTAACTATGGCTACACCTTC. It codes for CASSMGQGAGANYGYTF.